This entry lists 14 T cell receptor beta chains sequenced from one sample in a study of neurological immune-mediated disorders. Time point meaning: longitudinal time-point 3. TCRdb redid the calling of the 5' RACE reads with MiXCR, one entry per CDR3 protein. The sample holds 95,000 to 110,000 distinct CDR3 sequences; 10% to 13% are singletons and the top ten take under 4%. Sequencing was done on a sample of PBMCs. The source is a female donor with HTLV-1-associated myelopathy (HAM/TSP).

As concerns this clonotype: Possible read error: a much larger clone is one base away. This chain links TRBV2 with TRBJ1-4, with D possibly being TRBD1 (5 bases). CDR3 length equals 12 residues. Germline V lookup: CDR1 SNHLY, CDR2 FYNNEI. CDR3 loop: CASTRVGERLFF. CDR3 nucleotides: TGTGCCAGCACCCGAGTGGGGGAAAGACTGTTTTTT.

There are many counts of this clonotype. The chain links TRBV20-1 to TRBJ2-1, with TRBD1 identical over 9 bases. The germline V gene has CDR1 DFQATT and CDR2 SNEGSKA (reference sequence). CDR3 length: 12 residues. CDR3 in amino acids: CSQQGAVNEQFF. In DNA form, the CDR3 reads TGCAGCCAACAGGGGGCGGTCAATGAGCAGTTCTTC.

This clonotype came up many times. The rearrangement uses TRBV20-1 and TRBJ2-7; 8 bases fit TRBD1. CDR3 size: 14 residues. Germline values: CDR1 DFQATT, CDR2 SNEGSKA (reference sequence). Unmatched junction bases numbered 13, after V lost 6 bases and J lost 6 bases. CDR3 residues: CSAESGTGGAEQYF. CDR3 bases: TGCAGTGCAGAATCCGGGACAGGAGGGGCCGAGCAGTACTTC.

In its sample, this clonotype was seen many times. The CDR3 spells CSPMRDSEISGANVLTF. As DNA, the CDR3 is TGCAGCCCCATGAGGGACAGCGAAATCTCTGGGGCCAACGTCCTGACTTTC. The chain recombines TRBV29-1 with TRBJ2-6; 7 nucleotides match TRBD1. There are 17 residues in the CDR3. J gave up 0 bases and V 8 bases, and 13 bases lay outside the gene matches. CDR1 is SQVTM, CDR2 ANQGSEA, per germline.

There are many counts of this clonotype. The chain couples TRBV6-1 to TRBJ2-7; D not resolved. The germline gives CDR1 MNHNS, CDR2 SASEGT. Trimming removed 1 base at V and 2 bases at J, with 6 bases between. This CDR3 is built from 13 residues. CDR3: CASSEGYAYEQYF. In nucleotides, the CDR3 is TGTGCCAGCAGTGAAGGGTATGCCTACGAGCAGTACTTC.

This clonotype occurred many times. For the CDR3, the DNA is TGTGCCAGCGCTCAGCGGGCTAGCGGGGGCCGCTCCTACAATGAGCAGTTCTTC. Its translation is CASAQRASGGRSYNEQFF. The chain couples TRBV5-6 to TRBJ2-1; 10 positions agree with TRBD2. The V segment lost 7 bases and the J segment 0 bases; nucleotides outside the gene matches: 13. This CDR3 spans 18 amino acids. Germline CDR1 SGHDT, CDR2 YYEEEE.

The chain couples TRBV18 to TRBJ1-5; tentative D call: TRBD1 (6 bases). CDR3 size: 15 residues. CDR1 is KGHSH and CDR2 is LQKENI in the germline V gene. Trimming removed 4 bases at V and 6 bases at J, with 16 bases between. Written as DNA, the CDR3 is TGTGCCAGCTCACAGGGACTGGGGGGCGGTCAGCCCCAGCATTTT. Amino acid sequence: CASSQGLGGGQPQHF.

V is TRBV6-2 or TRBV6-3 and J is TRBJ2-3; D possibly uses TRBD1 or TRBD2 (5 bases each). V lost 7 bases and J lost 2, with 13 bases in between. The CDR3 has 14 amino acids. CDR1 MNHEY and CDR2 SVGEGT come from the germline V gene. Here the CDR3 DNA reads TGTGCCAGCACCCATTCGGGGCCCACAGATACGCAGTATTTT. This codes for CASTHSGPTDTQYF.

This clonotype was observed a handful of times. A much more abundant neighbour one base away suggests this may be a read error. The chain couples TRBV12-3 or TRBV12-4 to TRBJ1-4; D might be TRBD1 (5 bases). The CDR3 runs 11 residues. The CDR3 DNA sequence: TGTACCAGCAGACAGTCCTCAACGTTGTTTTTT. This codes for CTSRQSSTLFF.

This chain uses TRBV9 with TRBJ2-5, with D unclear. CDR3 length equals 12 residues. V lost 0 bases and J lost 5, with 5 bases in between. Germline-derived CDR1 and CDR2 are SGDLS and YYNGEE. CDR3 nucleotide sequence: TGTGCCAGCAGCGTAGCGGGTGAGACCCAGTACTTC. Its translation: CASSVAGETQYF.

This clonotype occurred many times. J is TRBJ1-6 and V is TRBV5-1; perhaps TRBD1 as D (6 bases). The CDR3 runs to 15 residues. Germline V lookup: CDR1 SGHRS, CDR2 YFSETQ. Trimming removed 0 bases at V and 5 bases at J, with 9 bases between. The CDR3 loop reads CASSLATGNNSPLHF. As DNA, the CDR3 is TGCGCCAGCAGCTTGGCCACAGGGAATAATTCACCCCTCCACTTT. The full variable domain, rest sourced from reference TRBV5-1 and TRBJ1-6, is KAGVTQTPRYLIKTRGQQVTLSCSPISGHRSVSWYQQTPGQGLQFLFEYFSETQRNKGNFPGRFSGRQFSNSRSEMNVSTLELGDSALYLCASSLATGNNSPLHFGNGTRLTVT.

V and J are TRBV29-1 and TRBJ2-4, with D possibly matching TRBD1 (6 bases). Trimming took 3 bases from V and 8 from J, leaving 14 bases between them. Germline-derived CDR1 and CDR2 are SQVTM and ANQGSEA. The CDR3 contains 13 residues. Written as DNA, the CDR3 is TGCAGCGTTGACCACAGGGCTGCGGACATTCAGTACTTC. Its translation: CSVDHRAADIQYF. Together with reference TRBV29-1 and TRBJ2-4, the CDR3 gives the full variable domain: SAVISQKPSRDICQRGTSLTIQCQVDSQVTMMFWYRQQPGQSLTLIATANQGSEATYESGFVIDKFPISRPNLTFSTLTVSNMSPEDSSIYLCSVDHRAADIQYFGAGTRLSVL.

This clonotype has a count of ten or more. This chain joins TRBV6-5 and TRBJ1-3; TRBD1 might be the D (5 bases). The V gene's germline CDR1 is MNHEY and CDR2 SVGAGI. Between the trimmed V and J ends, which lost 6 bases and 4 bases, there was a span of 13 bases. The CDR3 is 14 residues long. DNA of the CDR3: TGTGCCAGCAGCCCCACAGGTTCCGGAAACACCATATATTTT. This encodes CASSPTGSGNTIYF.

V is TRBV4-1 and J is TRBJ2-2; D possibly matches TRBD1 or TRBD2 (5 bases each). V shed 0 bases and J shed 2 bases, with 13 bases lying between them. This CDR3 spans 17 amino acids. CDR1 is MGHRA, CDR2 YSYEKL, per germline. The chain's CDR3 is CASSQDEAGRNTGELFF. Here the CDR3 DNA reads TGCGCCAGCAGCCAAGATGAAGCAGGGAGAAACACCGGGGAGCTGTTTTTT.